Presented here are 13 T cell receptor beta chains from one specimen sequenced in a study of technical replicates of blood from several donors. Measured with immunoSEQ multiplex PCR; TCRdb has only the in-frame clones, and not every one. This sample has about 62,000 clones, with around 87% found just once. The sample taken for sequencing was PBMCs. The receptors derive from a human donor in good health. Some clones in this sample may be carry-over from other donors' samples.

This chain uses TRBV9 with TRBJ2-5; D is ambiguous. V was trimmed by 3 bases and J by 1 base, leaving 7 bases between them. CDR3 size: 13 residues. Germline assignment: CDR1 SGDLS and CDR2 YYNGEE. Written as DNA, the CDR3 is TGTGCCAGCAGCGCCGGGTCCCAAGAGACCCAGTACTTC. It is translated as CASSAGSQETQYF. The complete variable domain, with remaining parts taken from reference TRBV9 and TRBJ2-5, reads DSGVTQTPKHLITATGQRVTLRCSPRSGDLSVYWYQQSLDQGLQFLIQYYNGEERAKGNILERFSAQQFPDLHSELNLSSLELGDSALYFCASSAGSQETQYFGPGTRLLVL.

The chain couples TRBV15 to TRBJ2-2; no reliable D call. Germline lookup yields CDR1 LNHNV and CDR2 YYDKDF (reference sequence). CDR3 length: 14 residues. The ends were cut back, 4 bases at V and 3 bases at J, with 9 bases in the middle. The CDR3 DNA follows: TGTGCCACCAGCAACTCTATAGACACCGGGGAGCTGTTTTTT. Protein sequence: CATSNSIDTGELFF.

V is TRBV10-1 and J is TRBJ2-1; possible D gene TRBD2, 7 bases. Per the germline V gene, CDR1 is WNHNN and CDR2 is SYGVQD (reference sequence). Trimming shortened V by 0 bases and J by 0 bases, and 21 bases separated the two germline ends. The CDR3 is 20 amino acids. The CDR3 region has the DNA TGCGCCAGCAGTGAGTCGGAGGGTAGGGGGGGAAAGAGCTCCTACAATGAGCAGTTCTTC. Translated, it gives CASSESEGRGGKSSYNEQFF.

The chain has TRBV27 and TRBJ2-1; D gene ambiguous. The CDR3 length is 13 residues. Trimming pared 0 bases from V and 4 bases from J, leaving 4 bases between. CDR1 MNHEY and CDR2 SMNVEV come from the germline V gene (reference sequence). CDR3 sequence: CASSLSSYNEQFF. CDR3 nucleotide sequence: TGTGCCAGCAGTTTATCTTCGTACAATGAGCAGTTCTTC.

This rearrangement joins TRBV5-1 to TRBJ1-4; a weak D match, TRBD1 (5 bases). V shed 4 bases and J shed 6 bases, with 10 bases lying between them. Germline-derived CDR1 and CDR2 are SGHRS and YFSETQ. This CDR3 has 13 amino acids. The CDR3 sequence is CASSRGGDEKLFF. The CDR3 DNA is TGCGCCAGCAGCCGCGGGGGTGATGAAAAACTGTTTTTT.

This chain connects TRBV29-1 to TRBJ1-1; D unresolved. The length of the CDR3 is 14 residues. The V end was cut by 6 bases, the J end by 0 bases, with 14 bases between. Looked up from germline, CDR1 is SQVTM and CDR2 is ANQGSEA. CDR3: CSVPSHFMNTEAFF. The CDR3 DNA is TGCAGCGTCCCGAGCCACTTCATGAACACTGAAGCTTTCTTT.

This chain links TRBV5-6 with TRBJ1-4, with a weak D call TRBD1 (6 bases). The germline gives CDR1 SGHDT, CDR2 YYEEEE. This CDR3 has 15 residues. The V gene lost 0 bases and the J gene lost 8 bases, with 14 bases spanning the gap. CDR3 sequence (DNA): TGTGCCAGCAGCTTGGATCCCAGGGGACGCGAAAAACTGTTTTTT. Translated, it gives CASSLDPRGREKLFF.

The V and J genes are TRBV15 and TRBJ1-6, with D possibly TRBD1 on 6 matching bases. CDR3 size: 20 residues. V was pared by 5 bases and J by 0 bases, with 23 bases between. Germline CDR1 is LNHNV and CDR2 is YYDKDF (reference sequence). The CDR3 is CATSRRTGTPKSSYNSPLHF. DNA of the CDR3: TGTGCCACCAGCCGCAGAACCGGGACACCGAAGAGCTCCTATAATTCACCCCTCCACTTT.

Written as DNA, the CDR3 is TGTGCCAGCAGCGTCGCTGGGCAGGGGGGACCTCCCGTCGATGGCTACACCTTC. As protein: CASSVAGQGGPPVDGYTF. The chain employs TRBV9 and TRBJ1-2, with 7 bases matching TRBD1. Germline values: CDR1 SGDLS, CDR2 YYNGEE. The CDR3 sequence is 18 residues long. V was clipped by 2 bases and J by 6 bases; unmatched bases: 19. The whole variable domain, remainder taken from reference TRBV9 and TRBJ1-2, is DSGVTQTPKHLITATGQRVTLRCSPRSGDLSVYWYQQSLDQGLQFLIQYYNGEERAKGNILERFSAQQFPDLHSELNLSSLELGDSALYFCASSVAGQGGPPVDGYTFGSGTRLTVV.

This sequence joins TRBV7-9 and TRBJ2-1; 9 positions agree with TRBD2. Germline loops: CDR1 SEHNR, CDR2 FQNEAQ (reference sequence). V was clipped by 3 bases and J by 2 bases; unmatched bases: 2. This CDR3 is built from 15 residues. The CDR3 DNA reads TGTGCCAGCAGCTTGACTAGCGGAGCCTACAATGAGCAGTTCTTC. It codes for CASSLTSGAYNEQFF.

The rearrangement links TRBV27 to TRBJ2-2; TRBD1 matches at 9 bases. Germline V CDR1 and CDR2: MNHEY, SMNVEV (reference sequence). This CDR3 is 14 amino acids long. After removal of 6 bases from V and 3 bases from J, the junction contained 2 bases not matched to a gene. The CDR3 spells CASRRDRDTGELFF. CDR3 coding DNA: TGTGCCAGCAGAAGGGACAGGGACACCGGGGAGCTGTTTTTT.

The rearrangement uses TRBV18 and TRBJ2-7; 8 bases align to TRBD1. Trimming removed 4 bases from V and 0 bases from J; junction bases left unmatched: 5. The CDR3 runs 15 residues. CDR1 and CDR2 (germline): KGHSH, LQKENI. In nucleotides, the CDR3 is TGTGCCAGCTCACTCGGGACAGGAAGCTCCTACGAGCAGTACTTC. Translation: CASSLGTGSSYEQYF.

This chain uses TRBV6-1 with TRBJ1-4, with D possibly TRBD1 on 5 matching bases. Germline V lookup: CDR1 MNHNS, CDR2 SASEGT. V dropped 7 bases and J dropped 6 bases, with 15 bases sitting between them. CDR3 length: 14 residues. CDR3 sequence: CASTAGGSYEKLFF. The CDR3 bases are TGTGCCAGCACGGCGGGGGGGTCGTATGAAAAACTGTTTTTT.